One sample yielded the 4 T cell receptor beta chains listed below, sequenced in a study of blood T cell repertoires in COVID-19. Profiled with immunoSEQ multiplex PCR; TCRdb holds only in-frame clones, not every one. This sample has about 350,000 clones, with around 90% found just once. The sample taken for sequencing was peripheral blood. The receptor set was obtained from a woman aged 18-30 years who had recovered from COVID-19.

The chain recombines TRBV6-5 with TRBJ2-5, with D possibly being TRBD2 (5 bases). This CDR3 is built from 11 residues. With 6 bases removed from V and 12 bases from J, the gap between germline ends came to 14 bases. The germline gives CDR1 MNHEY, CDR2 SVGAGI. CDR3 in amino acids: CASSSRVTEYF. The CDR3 DNA follows: TGTGCCAGCAGCTCGAGGGTGACGGAGTACTTC.

This clone was seen a few times. The rearrangement joins TRBV19 to TRBJ2-1; D possibly corresponds to TRBD2 (5 bases). Germline V gives CDR1 LNHDA, CDR2 SQIVND (reference sequence). Trimming stripped 2 bases from V and 5 bases from J, with 10 bases between. The CDR3 sequence is 14 residues long. CDR3 protein: CASSILAGNNEQFF. DNA for the CDR3: TGTGCCAGTAGTATATTAGCCGGGAACAATGAGCAGTTCTTC.

The chain recombines TRBV19 with TRBJ2-3, with D perhaps TRBD2 (7 bases). This CDR3 is built from 15 residues. Trimming took 3 bases from V and 4 from J, leaving 14 bases between them. Per the germline V gene, CDR1 is LNHDA and CDR2 is SQIVND (reference sequence). CDR3 loop: CASSIGGPWADTQYF. The CDR3 nucleotides read TGTGCCAGTAGTATCGGGGGGCCCTGGGCAGATACGCAGTATTTT.

This chain uses TRBV7-2 with TRBJ1-4; 9 bases are shared with TRBD1. Germline V gene lookup returns CDR1 SGHTA and CDR2 FQGNSA. This CDR3 region has 14 residues. V lost 6 bases, J lost 7 bases, and 6 bases stayed unmatched. The CDR3 sequence is CASRQTGGGEKLFF. The DNA of the CDR3 is TGTGCCAGCAGGCAGACAGGGGGAGGTGAAAAACTGTTTTTT.